These T cell receptor beta chains were read from a single sample in a study of OX40 agonist ivuxolimab in advanced cancers. Produced via immunoSEQ multiplex PCR; TCRdb's table is partial and in-frame only. The data hold 50,000 to 60,000 clones, with about 85% observed a single time. The material was CD4+ or CD8+ T cells sorted from blood, obtained in a trial of the OX40 agonist ivuxolimab. Source of these receptors: an adult with an advanced solid tumor such as melanoma, head and neck, liver or kidney cancer. Both conserved end residues are part of each CDR3. Each record gives: V gene, D gene, J gene, clone size, CDR3 DNA, CDR3 protein. The D gene is left open where the match is weak. Part of the rows lack a size; the others show once, few, many or a class for expanded clones.

V gene: TRBV6-1
D gene: NA
J gene: TRBJ1-1
clone size: few
CDR3 DNA: TGTGCCAGCAGGCTACAGAACACTGAAGCTTTCTTT
CDR3 protein: CASRLQNTEAFF

V gene: TRBV11-3
D gene: TRBD2
J gene: TRBJ2-1
clone size: NA
CDR3 DNA: TGTGCCAGCACCTTTAGGAGCGGGAGGGCTGACGGGCAGTTCTTC
CDR3 protein: CASTFRSGRADGQFF

V gene: TRBV11-2
D gene: TRBD1
J gene: TRBJ1-2
clone size: NA
CDR3 DNA: TGTGCCAGCAGCTTCGGACGGGACAGGGCTTACTATGGCTACACCTTC
CDR3 protein: CASSFGRDRAYYGYTF

V gene: TRBV10-3
D gene: TRBD1
J gene: TRBJ2-1
clone size: once
CDR3 DNA: TGTGCCATCAGTGCCGGGACAGGCGTCAATGAGCAGTTCTTC
CDR3 protein: CAISAGTGVNEQFF

V gene: TRBV18
D gene: NA
J gene: TRBJ1-1
clone size: once
CDR3 DNA: TGTGCCAGCTCACGTGCCGGGACTGAGTACACTGAAGCTTTCTTT
CDR3 protein: CASSRAGTEYTEAFF

V gene: TRBV5-6
D gene: NA
J gene: TRBJ2-1
clone size: NA
CDR3 DNA: TGTGCCAGCAGCTCCAAGGCGAGCTCCTACAATGAGCAGTTCTTC
CDR3 protein: CASSSKASSYNEQFF

V gene: TRBV7-9
D gene: NA
J gene: TRBJ2-7
clone size: NA
CDR3 DNA: TGTGCCAGCAGCTTAGTAGGGGGGGCCCTCTCCTACGAGCAGTACTTC
CDR3 protein: CASSLVGGALSYEQYF

V gene: TRBV11-2
D gene: NA
J gene: TRBJ1-5
clone size: few
CDR3 DNA: TGTGCCAGCAGCTTAGATAATCAGCCCCAGCATTTT
CDR3 protein: CASSLDNQPQHF

V gene: TRBV5-1
D gene: NA
J gene: TRBJ2-7
clone size: NA
CDR3 DNA: TGCGCCAGCAGCTTGGCCCTTCTCCCCTACGAGCAGTACTTC
CDR3 protein: CASSLALLPYEQYF

V gene: TRBV19
D gene: NA
J gene: TRBJ2-3
clone size: NA
CDR3 DNA: TGTGCCAGTAGTGGGCTAGGCCCGAGCACAGATACGCAGTATTTT
CDR3 protein: CASSGLGPSTDTQYF

V gene: TRBV5-1
D gene: NA
J gene: TRBJ2-1
clone size: NA
CDR3 DNA: TGCGCCAGCAGCTTGCCCCGGGACCCAGGTAACAATGAGCAGTTCTTC
CDR3 protein: CASSLPRDPGNNEQFF

V gene: TRBV21-1
D gene: NA
J gene: TRBJ2-3
clone size: once
CDR3 DNA: TGTGCCAGCAGCAGGATGGCGGGAGGGGCGGATACGCAGTATTTT
CDR3 protein: CASSRMAGGADTQYF

V gene: TRBV10-2
D gene: NA
J gene: TRBJ2-7
clone size: NA
CDR3 DNA: TGCGCCAGCAGTGAGTCGAAGGACGAGCAGTACTTC
CDR3 protein: CASSESKDEQYF

V gene: TRBV5-1
D gene: TRBD2
J gene: TRBJ2-2
clone size: NA
CDR3 DNA: TGCGCCAGCAGGACTAGCGGGGGGGCCACCGGGGAGCTGTTTTTT
CDR3 protein: CASRTSGGATGELFF

V gene: TRBV4-1
D gene: NA
J gene: TRBJ2-1
clone size: NA
CDR3 DNA: TGCGCCAGCAGCCAAGATGTAGGTTCTAGGGATCATGAGCAGTTCTTC
CDR3 protein: CASSQDVGSRDHEQFF

V gene: TRBV29-1
D gene: NA
J gene: TRBJ2-7
clone size: NA
CDR3 DNA: TGCAGCGTTGTCCGGGAACCCTACGAGCAGTACTTC
CDR3 protein: CSVVREPYEQYF

V gene: TRBV19
D gene: NA
J gene: TRBJ1-2
clone size: NA
CDR3 DNA: TGTGCCAGTAGTATAGATCCAGTGGACAGACTCGGCTATGGCTACACCTTC
CDR3 protein: CASSIDPVDRLGYGYTF

V gene: TRBV21-1
D gene: NA
J gene: TRBJ2-7
clone size: NA
CDR3 DNA: TGTGCCAGCACCCCAGCAGGGAAGCGTAACGAGCAGTACTTC
CDR3 protein: CASTPAGKRNEQYF

V gene: TRBV7-8
D gene: TRBD2
J gene: TRBJ2-2
clone size: NA
CDR3 DNA: TGTGCCAGCAAACTCGGGCTAGCGGGAGGTGGGGCCGGGGAGCTGTTTTTT
CDR3 protein: CASKLGLAGGGAGELFF

V gene: TRBV28
D gene: TRBD1
J gene: TRBJ2-6
clone size: NA
CDR3 DNA: TGTGCCAGCAGTTTTACCGGGACAGGGGTCTCTGGGGCCAACGTCCTGACTTTC
CDR3 protein: CASSFTGTGVSGANVLTF

V gene: TRBV5-1
D gene: NA
J gene: TRBJ1-4
clone size: NA
CDR3 DNA: TGCGCCAGCAGCTTGGGGGTTCTGGGTGAAAAACTGTTTTTT
CDR3 protein: CASSLGVLGEKLFF

V gene: TRBV30
D gene: NA
J gene: TRBJ2-3
clone size: NA
CDR3 DNA: TGTGCCTGGGGGTCCCTAGGAGCTAGCACAGATACGCAGTATTTT
CDR3 protein: CAWGSLGASTDTQYF

V gene: TRBV6-1
D gene: NA
J gene: TRBJ2-1
clone size: NA
CDR3 DNA: TGTGCCAGCAGTGAAGTACTAGTAGTCAATGAGCAGTTCTTC
CDR3 protein: CASSEVLVVNEQFF

V gene: TRBV2
D gene: NA
J gene: TRBJ1-1
clone size: few
CDR3 DNA: TGTGCCAGCAGTGAGCCTGGGCTGCTGACAGTGAACACTGAAGCTTTCTTT
CDR3 protein: CASSEPGLLTVNTEAFF

V gene: TRBV11-1
D gene: NA
J gene: TRBJ1-1
clone size: NA
CDR3 DNA: TGTGCCAGCACCTTCATGAGGGGGAACACTGAAGCTTTCTTT
CDR3 protein: CASTFMRGNTEAFF

V gene: TRBV7-8
D gene: TRBD2
J gene: TRBJ2-7
clone size: NA
CDR3 DNA: TGTGCCAGCAGTTACACTAGCGGGGCCTACGAGCAGTACTTC
CDR3 protein: CASSYTSGAYEQYF

V gene: TRBV5-1
D gene: NA
J gene: TRBJ1-5
clone size: NA
CDR3 DNA: TGTGCCAGCAGCTTGGGGATGGACGGTAATCAGCCCCAGCATTTT
CDR3 protein: CASSLGMDGNQPQHF

V gene: TRBV28
D gene: NA
J gene: TRBJ2-5
clone size: NA
CDR3 DNA: TGTGCCAGCAGTATTGGACAGATCAAAGAGACCCAGTACTTC
CDR3 protein: CASSIGQIKETQYF

V gene: TRBV5-1
D gene: TRBD1
J gene: TRBJ1-2
clone size: NA
CDR3 DNA: TGCGCCAGCAGCTTGGCCGCTTCGACAGGGAACTATGGCTACACCTTC
CDR3 protein: CASSLAASTGNYGYTF

V gene: TRBV7-2
D gene: NA
J gene: TRBJ1-3
clone size: NA
CDR3 DNA: TGTGCCAGCAGCTTAGCGCCACTGGGAAGCTTAAACACCATATATTTT
CDR3 protein: CASSLAPLGSLNTIYF

V gene: TRBV5-1
D gene: NA
J gene: TRBJ2-7
clone size: NA
CDR3 DNA: TGCGCCAGCAGCCAGGTGAGGTGGTTTAACTACGAGCAGTACTTC
CDR3 protein: CASSQVRWFNYEQYF

V gene: TRBV7-9
D gene: NA
J gene: TRBJ1-1
clone size: NA
CDR3 DNA: TGTGCCAGCAGCCTGGGAGCCGGGAACACTGAAGCTTTCTTT
CDR3 protein: CASSLGAGNTEAFF

V gene: TRBV11-2
D gene: TRBD1
J gene: TRBJ1-2
clone size: NA
CDR3 DNA: TGTGCCAGCAGCTTGCTAATCGGACAGGGGGCTTTTGGCTACACCTTC
CDR3 protein: CASSLLIGQGAFGYTF

V gene: TRBV5-6
D gene: TRBD1
J gene: TRBJ1-5
clone size: NA
CDR3 DNA: TGTGCCAGCAGCTCAACAGGGGGCAATCAGCCCCAGCATTTT
CDR3 protein: CASSSTGGNQPQHF

V gene: TRBV11-2
D gene: NA
J gene: TRBJ2-2
clone size: NA
CDR3 DNA: TGTGCCAGCAGGCACCCCCCAAACAGGCCGAACACCGGGGAGCTGTTTTTT
CDR3 protein: CASRHPPNRPNTGELFF

V gene: TRBV6-1
D gene: NA
J gene: TRBJ1-5
clone size: NA
CDR3 DNA: TGTGCCAGCAGGCAGGGAGTTTATCAGCCCCAGCATTTT
CDR3 protein: CASRQGVYQPQHF

V gene: TRBV2
D gene: TRBD2
J gene: TRBJ2-7
clone size: NA
CDR3 DNA: TGTGCCAGCGGACTAGCGATATACGAGCAGTACTTC
CDR3 protein: CASGLAIYEQYF

V gene: TRBV4-1
D gene: NA
J gene: TRBJ1-5
clone size: NA
CDR3 DNA: TGCGCCAGCAGCCAAGTTTTGGGGCGTGGGGGGCTGGGCAATCAGCCCCAGCATTTT
CDR3 protein: CASSQVLGRGGLGNQPQHF

V gene: TRBV7-3
D gene: TRBD2
J gene: TRBJ2-1
clone size: NA
CDR3 DNA: TGTGCCAGCAGCGAAGATAGCGGGAGAGGTGAGCAGTTCTTC
CDR3 protein: CASSEDSGRGEQFF

V gene: TRBV9
D gene: TRBD2
J gene: TRBJ2-1
clone size: few
CDR3 DNA: TGTGCCAGCAGCGGGAATTCCGGGACTAGCGGGAGGGATGAGCAGTTCTTC
CDR3 protein: CASSGNSGTSGRDEQFF